This T cell receptor beta chain was retrieved from a study of blood T cells in healthy people across ages. About this clonotype itself: The antigen remains undetermined. This could be a read error, since a much larger clone is one nucleotide away.

Then a second PCR, running roughly 7 to 11 cycles, was carried out with a sample-barcoded 5' primer and a J-beta primer mix. Each CDR3 protein gets one entry after TCRdb re-called the 5' RACE reads with MiXCR. The sample lists 590,000 or so distinct CDR3 sequences, 25% to 30% occurring once. The germline V gene encodes CDR1 DFQATT and CDR2 SNEGSKA (reference sequence). The CDR3 runs 15 residues. The junction had 11 bases not matched to a gene; V was cut back by 0 bases and J by 7 bases. Study conclusions and caveats: Long-lived donors exceeded aged donors in naive CD4+ cells and diversity.

This receptor was taken from a woman aged 80 or over in good health. The genes are TRBV20-1 and TRBJ2-7; 8 nucleotides line up with TRBD1. The sample comprised blood. The CDR3 sequence: CSAREGRGRYNEQYF. The CDR3 DNA reads as TGCAGTGCTAGAGAAGGCAGGGGGCGCTACAATGAGCAGTACTTC.